The source of this T cell receptor (beta chain) is a study of T-cell memory formation after mild COVID-19. Background on the study: TCR clusters showed largely donor specificity.

As to this clonotype: The antigen is unknown. Germline and junction disagree at one end, which may indicate a read error.

Findings of the study overall: Clones that shrank (day 15 to 85) were balanced CD4/CD8, whereas later expanders leaned CD4+.

This CDR3 is built from 14 residues. Germline CDR1 MNHEY, CDR2 SVGAGI. TCR alpha and TCR beta cDNA libraries carrying sample barcodes and UMIs were produced by 5'RACE using constant-segment primers. TCRdb reprocessed the 5' RACE reads via MiXCR and lists one record per CDR3 protein. Here the sample spans about 400,000 distinct CDR3 sequences, more than 15% being singletons. Sequenced sample: PBMCs or a T cell subset sorted from them (not recorded which). The TCR was taken from a man aged 18 to 29 who had mild COVID-19 (a few samples of this study predate the infection). Cell type and time point are not known. The J gene is TRBJ2-1, the V gene TRBV6-5; 13 bases are a match to TRBD2. CDR3 sequence reads: CASSSHPRTSGSIF. CDR3 DNA sequence: TGTGCCAGCAGTTCCCACCCCCGGACTAGCGGGAGTATCTTC.